The clone carrying this T cell receptor beta chain was detected only a few times. Its antigen is not known. cDNA molecules carried unique molecular identifiers, and template switching added a universal primer site. Each CDR3 protein gets one entry after TCRdb re-called the 5' RACE reads with MiXCR. Of around 670,000 distinct CDR3 sequences in the sample, around 6% were seen once. Per germline, CDR1 SEHNR and CDR2 FQNEAQ (reference sequence). V lost 7 bases and J lost 5; bases outside the gene matches: 8. CDR3 size: 14 residues. The data belong to a study of identical twins. Study-wide results and limits: Weaker excess twin sharing was observed in beta out-of-frame sequences. Compared with unrelated sharing, twin-shared out-of-frame alpha sequences had more low-probability sequences. Cross-sectional statistical analysis, not tracking of the same donors, underpinned the conclusions.

The sequenced material came from naive T cells sorted from blood. The TCR comes from a man between 18 and 35 years old in good health. The V and J genes are TRBV7-9 and TRBJ1-1, with TRBD1 matching 9 bases. The CDR3 coding sequence is TGTGCCAGCACGCCGACAGGGGGAGGGACTGAAGCTTTCTTT. Translation gives CASTPTGGGTEAFF.